Below are 3 T cell receptor beta chains sequenced from a single sample in a study of Ad26.COV2.S vaccination and SARS-CoV-2 variants. Sequenced by immunoSEQ multiplex PCR; TCRdb stores in-frame clones only, minus some. The sample yields 350,000 to 500,000 clones, about 90% seen once. Treatment indicated: roughly 20 received Ad26.COV2.S at low or high dose, single or two shots; about 5 received placebo; per-sample allocation not given. Sampling took place 63 days after the first vaccine or placebo injection. This sample comprised peripheral blood, obtained in a trial of Ad26.COV2.S vaccine versus placebo. The receptors derive from a person between 18 and 65 years old who received the Ad26.COV2.S COVID-19 vaccine or a placebo.

J is TRBJ2-5 and V is TRBV2, with TRBD2 matching 7 bases. V was clipped by 1 base and J by 4 bases; unmatched bases: 3. Germline assignment: CDR1 SNHLY and CDR2 FYNNEI. CDR3 size: 14 residues. This CDR3 reads CASSEGGRGETQYF. CDR3 coding DNA: TGTGCCAGCAGTGAAGGGGGGAGGGGAGAGACCCAGTACTTC.

The table lists this clone with a count of one. The rearrangement links TRBV6-1 to TRBJ2-1; D might be TRBD1 (6 bases). From germline, CDR1 is MNHNS and CDR2 SASEGT. This CDR3 region has 13 residues. V lost 3 bases and J 5 bases, leaving 8 bases between the germline ends. The DNA of the CDR3 is TGTGCCAGCAGTGAGGACAGCCACAATGAGCAGTTCTTC. Protein product: CASSEDSHNEQFF.

This clone was observed a handful of times. Other DNA sequences in the same sample also yield this CDR3. The gene calls are TRBV9 and TRBJ1-5; D unclear. Germline CDR1 is SGDLS and CDR2 is YYNGEE. V was cut by 0 bases and J by 3 bases, with 7 bases left in between. The CDR3 has 14 amino acids. The CDR3 DNA sequence: TGTGCCAGCAGCGTAGGTTCCTCCAATCAGCCCCAGCATTTT. Translating it yields CASSVGSSNQPQHF. The full variable domain, completed using reference TRBV9 and TRBJ1-5, is DSGVTQTPKHLITATGQRVTLRCSPRSGDLSVYWYQQSLDQGLQFLIQYYNGEERAKGNILERFSAQQFPDLHSELNLSSLELGDSALYFCASSVGSSNQPQHFGDGTRLSIL.